The 29 T cell receptor beta chains listed next were all sequenced from one sample in a study of control samples from healthy donors and cancer patients. Here immunoSEQ multiplex PCR was the method, and the copy in TCRdb shows in-frame clones only, minus some. The sample contains around 190,000 clones, roughly 92% of which appear only once. Specimen: blood. The receptors shown here come from a man aged 30 to 39 in good health.

The rearrangement uses TRBV9 and TRBJ1-3; D perhaps matches TRBD1 (5 bases). This CDR3 is 18 amino acids long. CDR1 is SGDLS, CDR2 YYNGEE, per germline. Trimming removed 4 bases at V and 0 bases at J, with 20 bases between. CDR3 sequence reads: CASSPDSLGPSSGNTIYF. The CDR3 nucleotides read TGTGCCAGCAGCCCCGACAGTTTAGGGCCCTCCTCTGGAAACACCATATATTTT. The entire variable domain, with the rest obtained from reference TRBV9 and TRBJ1-3, is as follows: DSGVTQTPKHLITATGQRVTLRCSPRSGDLSVYWYQQSLDQGLQFLIQYYNGEERAKGNILERFSAQQFPDLHSELNLSSLELGDSALYFCASSPDSLGPSSGNTIYFGEGSWLTVV.

J is TRBJ1-6 and V is TRBV5-1; 9 bases agree with TRBD1. Germline lookup yields CDR1 SGHRS and CDR2 YFSETQ. The CDR3 is 16 residues long. V lost 1 base and J lost 6; bases outside the gene matches: 5. The CDR3 region has the DNA TGCGCCAGCAGCTTGTCGACAGGGGGGACTAATTCACCCCTCCACTTT. Translating gives CASSLSTGGTNSPLHF.

The chain combines TRBV5-6 with TRBJ1-6; D not certain. Germline loops: CDR1 SGHDT, CDR2 YYEEEE. This CDR3 has 17 amino acids. Trimming took off 2 bases at V and 0 bases at J, with 12 bases between the two ends. The CDR3 protein is CASSLFGLSSYNSPLHF. The CDR3 region has the DNA TGTGCCAGCAGCTTATTCGGCCTAAGCTCCTATAATTCACCCCTCCACTTT.

This clone appeared a single time. The chain links TRBV9 to TRBJ2-2, with D possibly called TRBD1 or TRBD2 (5 bases each). The germline V gene has CDR1 SGDLS and CDR2 YYNGEE. This CDR3 region has 13 residues. Trimming took 4 bases from V and 6 from J, leaving 10 bases between them. In DNA, the CDR3 is TGTGCCAGCAGCTCACTGGGGGCCGGGGAGCTGTTTTTT. It yields the protein CASSSLGAGELFF.

The CDR3 loop reads CASSSAPRDTQYF. CDR3 nucleotide sequence: TGTGCCAGCAGCTCCGCCCCTAGAGATACGCAGTATTTT. The chain carries TRBV7-9 and TRBJ2-3, with D unclear. CDR1 is SEHNR and CDR2 is FQNEAQ in the germline V gene (reference sequence). Trimming removed 4 bases at V and 5 bases at J, with 10 bases between. The CDR3 is made up of 13 amino acids.

In this sample, this clone turned up once. This chain uses TRBV11-3 with TRBJ2-7; D gene unclear. V lost 1 base and J 1 base, leaving 5 bases between the germline ends. Germline-derived CDR1 and CDR2 are SGHNT and YENEEA. The CDR3 is made up of 13 amino acids. The DNA for the CDR3 is TGTGCCAGCAGCTTAGCCAATTCCTACGAGCAGTACTTC. Amino acid sequence: CASSLANSYEQYF.

The rearrangement uses TRBV2 and TRBJ1-2, with unresolved D. CDR1 and CDR2 (germline): SNHLY, FYNNEI. The CDR3 is 11 residues long. The V end lost 11 bases, the J end lost 7 bases, and 14 bases lay between the germline ends. The CDR3 DNA reads as TGTGCCGAACGTAGTGAGAGTGGCTACACCTTC. Protein: CAERSESGYTF. Supplemented by reference TRBV2 and TRBJ1-2, the full variable domain reads EPEVTQTPSHQVTQMGQEVILRCVPISNHLYFYWYRQILGQKVEFLVSFYNNEISEKSEIFDDQFSVERPDGSNFTLKIRSTKLEDSAMYFCAERSESGYTFGSGTRLTVV.

The chain is built from TRBV11-2 and TRBJ2-5; D call uncertain. Germline V gene lookup returns CDR1 SGHAT and CDR2 FQNNGV. CDR3 length: 14 amino acids. V lost 1 base and J lost 2, with 8 bases in between. This CDR3 is CASSLVVRQETQYF. The DNA of the CDR3 is TGTGCCAGCAGCTTAGTTGTCAGGCAAGAGACCCAGTACTTC.

This sequence joins TRBV12-3 or TRBV12-4 and TRBJ1-1; D unclear. CDR3 size: 11 residues. V gave up 7 bases and J gave up 1 base, with 4 bases separating them. CDR3 DNA sequence: TGTGCCAGCACCGAGAACACTGAAGCTTTCTTT. Amino acids: CASTENTEAFF.

The CDR3 coding sequence is TGTGCCAGCAGTTACGGGTGGGGACAGGTGAACACTGAAGCTTTCTTT. Protein sequence: CASSYGWGQVNTEAFF. This chain links TRBV6-6 with TRBJ1-1, with 8 bases matching TRBD1. V lost 2 bases to trimming and J lost 0 bases; unmatched junction nucleotides: 5. The CDR3 contains 16 residues. Germline V gene sequence: CDR1 MNHNY, CDR2 SVGAGI (reference sequence).

CDR3 coding DNA: TGTGCCAGCAGCTCTCGGGGGGGCTCAGATACGCAGTATTTT. It yields the protein CASSSRGGSDTQYF. The chain carries TRBV11-2 and TRBJ2-3, with TRBD2 matching 8 bases. The CDR3 has 14 amino acids. Germline V gene sequence: CDR1 SGHAT, CDR2 FQNNGV. V shed 4 bases, J shed 4 bases, and the junction held 4 bases outside the gene matches.

This chain joins TRBV19 and TRBJ1-3, with D tentatively TRBD1 (6 bases). The V end was cut by 8 bases, the J end by 7 bases, with 15 bases between. Germline lookup yields CDR1 LNHDA and CDR2 SQIVND (reference sequence). The CDR3 contains 13 residues. The CDR3 loop reads CASLDRGGNTIYF. CDR3 nucleotides: TGTGCCAGTCTGGACAGAGGAGGTAACACCATATATTTT.

This chain connects TRBV18 to TRBJ2-2; 7 bases are a match to TRBD2. Germline V lookup: CDR1 KGHSH, CDR2 LQKENI. With V trimmed by 3 bases and J by 4 bases, 5 bases remained unmatched. The CDR3 loop spans 15 amino acids. DNA for the CDR3: TGTGCCAGCTCACCGGGACTACAAGTCACCGGGGAGCTGTTTTTT. It encodes CASSPGLQVTGELFF. The full variable domain, with the rest looked up from reference TRBV18 and TRBJ2-2, is NAGVMQNPRHLVRRRGQEARLRCSPMKGHSHVYWYRQLPEEGLKFMVYLQKENIIDESGMPKERFSAEFPKEGPSILRIQQVVRGDSAAYFCASSPGLQVTGELFFGEGSRLTVL.

The chain joins TRBV6-2 or TRBV6-3 to TRBJ2-7, with a weak D call TRBD1 (5 bases). The CDR3 contains 14 residues. The V gene's germline CDR1 is MNHEY and CDR2 SVGEGT. Trimming cost V 0 bases and J 2 bases, with 8 bases left between them. CDR3 residues: CASSYSQGPYEQYF. The CDR3 DNA reads as TGTGCCAGCAGTTACTCCCAGGGCCCCTACGAGCAGTACTTC.

This sequence joins TRBV27 and TRBJ1-3; no reliable D call. There are 14 residues in the CDR3. Deletions cut 5 bases from V and 9 bases from J, with 17 bases between. The V gene's germline CDR1 is MNHEY and CDR2 SMNVEV (reference sequence). The CDR3 DNA sequence: TGTGCCAGCAGTGCTGGGGTGTGGAGGAGCACCATATATTTT. Translated: CASSAGVWRSTIYF.

This rearrangement joins TRBV12-3 or TRBV12-4 to TRBJ1-1; the D is unclear. CDR3 length equals 13 residues. V was cut by 1 base and J by 12 bases, with 15 bases left in between. CDR3 bases: TGTGCCAGCAGTTTAGTGGCAACCGTCAACCCTTTCTTT. Its translation: CASSLVATVNPFF.

The chain is built from TRBV18 and TRBJ1-6, with 7 bases identical to TRBD1. Germline V CDR1 and CDR2: KGHSH, LQKENI. Trimming removed 2 bases from V and 5 bases from J; junction bases left unmatched: 6. The CDR3 consists of 16 residues. The CDR3 loop is CASSPRQGEDNSPLHF. CDR3 sequence (DNA): TGTGCCAGCTCACCAAGACAGGGAGAAGATAATTCACCCCTCCACTTT. Variable domain in full (rest from reference TRBV18 and TRBJ1-6): NAGVMQNPRHLVRRRGQEARLRCSPMKGHSHVYWYRQLPEEGLKFMVYLQKENIIDESGMPKERFSAEFPKEGPSILRIQQVVRGDSAAYFCASSPRQGEDNSPLHFGNGTRLTVT.

This chain connects TRBV19 to TRBJ1-5; 9 bases agree with TRBD1. Trimming at V came to 5 bases and at J to 1 base, leaving 6 bases not matched to a gene. Germline assignment: CDR1 LNHDA and CDR2 SQIVND (reference sequence). There are 16 residues in the CDR3. The CDR3 DNA follows: TGTGCCAGTAGTCTTCTCGACAGGGGGAGCAATCAGCCCCAGCATTTT. Protein product: CASSLLDRGSNQPQHF.

The chain employs TRBV28 and TRBJ1-4; 9 positions match TRBD1. Germline values: CDR1 MDHEN, CDR2 SYDVKM. J was trimmed by 8 bases and V by 5 bases; bases with no gene match: 9. The CDR3 is made up of 15 amino acids. The CDR3 DNA follows: TGTGCCAGCAGTCCTGGGACAGGGAACTCCGAAAAACTGTTTTTT. Its translation is CASSPGTGNSEKLFF.

This clone was counted once. The rearrangement uses TRBV28 and TRBJ1-1, with D perhaps matching TRBD1 (5 bases). Between the trimmed V and J ends, which lost 2 bases and 8 bases, there was a span of 12 bases. CDR1 is MDHEN, CDR2 SYDVKM, per germline. CDR3 length equals 13 residues. CDR3 loop: CASSLTLTAEAFF. CDR3 sequence (DNA): TGTGCCAGCAGTTTAACTCTGACAGCAGAAGCTTTCTTT.

CDR3: CASSPRGTTGSEGYTF. The CDR3 DNA sequence: TGTGCCAGCAGCCCGCGAGGGACGACAGGGTCTGAGGGCTACACCTTC. The rearrangement joins TRBV3-1 (or the pseudogene TRBV3-2) to TRBJ1-2, with 7 bases lining up with TRBD1. Trimming removed 4 bases from V and 8 bases from J; junction bases left unmatched: 16. This CDR3 has 16 residues. Germline loops: CDR1 LGHDT, CDR2 YNNKEL (reference sequence).

This sequence joins TRBV3-1 (or the pseudogene TRBV3-2) and TRBJ1-1; D not resolved. V was pared by 0 bases and J by 5 bases, with 13 bases between. The germline V gene has CDR1 LGHDT and CDR2 YNNKEL (reference sequence). This CDR3 is built from 15 residues. The CDR3 DNA reads TGTGCCAGCAGCCAAGAGGTGGGGTGGAAGACTGAAGCTTTCTTT. This encodes CASSQEVGWKTEAFF.

The rearrangement links TRBV4-3 to TRBJ1-2, with 7 bases aligning to TRBD1. This CDR3 region has 15 residues. V shed 0 bases, J shed 6 bases, and the junction held 7 bases outside the gene matches. Germline assignment: CDR1 LGHNA and CDR2 YSLEER. The CDR3 sequence: CASSQDRQGVDGYTF. CDR3 coding DNA: TGCGCCAGCAGCCAAGATAGGCAGGGGGTGGATGGCTACACCTTC.

The table lists this clone with a few counts. This chain uses TRBV30 with TRBJ2-7, with 9 bases that match TRBD1. The V gene end was trimmed by 6 bases and the J gene end by 6 bases; junction bases not matched to a gene: 9. The CDR3 loop spans 13 amino acids. Germline CDR1 is GTSNPN and CDR2 is SVGIG (reference sequence). The CDR3 here is CACRRDRVREQYF. The CDR3 region has the DNA TGTGCCTGCCGCCGGGACAGGGTCCGCGAGCAGTACTTC.

In this sample, this clone turned up once. The CDR3 ends on some other residue instead of the conserved phenylalanine or tryptophan, so this is likely a read error. The limits of the CDR3 on the DNA are not certain, so only TCRdb's listed CDR3 is given. The genes are TRBV29-1 and TRBJ2-3. CDR1 and CDR2 (germline): SQVTM, ANQGSEA. The CDR3 comprises 13 residues, both ends counted. The CDR3 loop is CSVGVSRVFLAFY.

The V gene is TRBV19, the J gene TRBJ2-1; 7 bases match TRBD2. The CDR3 runs 20 residues. The germline CDR1 and CDR2 sequences are LNHDA and SQIVND (reference sequence). V lost 7 bases to trimming and J lost 1 base; unmatched junction nucleotides: 22. CDR3 bases: TGTGCCAGTACCCGAGAAAAACCAGGGCTAGCGGTACCTTCCTACAATGAGCAGTTCTTC. Residues: CASTREKPGLAVPSYNEQFF.

The chain recombines TRBV12-3 or TRBV12-4 with TRBJ2-5; D might be TRBD1 (6 bases). The V and J ends lost 6 bases and 2 bases respectively, with 10 bases between them. This CDR3 spans 13 amino acids. The CDR3: CASSRQEQETQYF. The CDR3 DNA reads as TGTGCCAGCAGCCGACAGGAACAAGAGACCCAGTACTTC.

The rearrangement joins TRBV7-9 to TRBJ2-7; either TRBD1 or TRBD2 may fit D (5 bases each). The germline CDR1 and CDR2 sequences are SEHNR and FQNEAQ (reference sequence). The CDR3 covers 16 residues. Trimming stripped 4 bases from V and 1 base from J, with 17 bases between. The DNA for the CDR3 is TGTGCCAGCAGCTCCATCGCCGGGACCCAATCCTACGAGCAGTACTTC. This translates into CASSSIAGTQSYEQYF.

A word on this clone: The sample has other DNA sequences that encode this CDR3 too. CDR3: CASSRVENYGYTF. As DNA, the CDR3 is TGTGCCAGTAGCCGGGTCGAAAACTATGGCTACACCTTC. V is TRBV19 and J is TRBJ1-2; D gene unclear. V gave up 6 bases and J gave up 2 bases, with 10 bases separating them. The CDR3 runs 13 residues. From germline, CDR1 is LNHDA and CDR2 SQIVND (reference sequence).